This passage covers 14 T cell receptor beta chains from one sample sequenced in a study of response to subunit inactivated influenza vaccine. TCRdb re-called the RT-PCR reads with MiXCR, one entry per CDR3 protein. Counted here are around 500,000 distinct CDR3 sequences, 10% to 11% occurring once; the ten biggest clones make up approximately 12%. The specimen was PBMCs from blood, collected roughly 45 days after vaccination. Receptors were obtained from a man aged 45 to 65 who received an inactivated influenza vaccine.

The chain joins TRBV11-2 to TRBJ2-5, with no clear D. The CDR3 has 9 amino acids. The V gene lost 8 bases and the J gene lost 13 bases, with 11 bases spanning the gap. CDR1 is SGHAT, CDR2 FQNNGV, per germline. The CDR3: CASGSTPYF. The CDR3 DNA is TGTGCCAGCGGCTCGACACCGTACTTC.

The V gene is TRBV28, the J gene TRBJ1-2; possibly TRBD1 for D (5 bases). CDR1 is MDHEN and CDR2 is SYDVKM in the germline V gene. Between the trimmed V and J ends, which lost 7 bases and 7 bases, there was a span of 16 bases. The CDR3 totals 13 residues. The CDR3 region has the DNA TGTGCCAGCACCACAACGCCGGGGGTTGGCTACACCTTC. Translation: CASTTTPGVGYTF.

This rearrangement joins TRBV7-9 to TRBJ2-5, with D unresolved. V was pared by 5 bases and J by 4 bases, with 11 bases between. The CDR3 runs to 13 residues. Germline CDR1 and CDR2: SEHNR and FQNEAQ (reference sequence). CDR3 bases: TGTGCCAGCAGCCATTCACATAGAGAGACCCAGTACTTC. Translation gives CASSHSHRETQYF.

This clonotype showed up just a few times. The DNA of the CDR3 is TGTGCCAGCAGTCAAGGACAGGGGCGCGTCGGGGAGCAGTACTTC. It encodes CASSQGQGRVGEQYF. The chain employs TRBV12-3 or TRBV12-4 and TRBJ2-7, with 9 bases lining up with TRBD1. With V trimmed by 5 bases and J by 7 bases, 12 bases remained unmatched. The CDR3 consists of 15 residues.

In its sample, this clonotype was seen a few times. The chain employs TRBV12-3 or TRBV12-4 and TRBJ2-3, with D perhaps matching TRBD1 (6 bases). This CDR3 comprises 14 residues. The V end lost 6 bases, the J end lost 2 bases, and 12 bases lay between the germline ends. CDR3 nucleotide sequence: TGTGCCAGCAGGGGGGACAAATCCACAGATACGCAGTATTTT. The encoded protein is CASRGDKSTDTQYF.

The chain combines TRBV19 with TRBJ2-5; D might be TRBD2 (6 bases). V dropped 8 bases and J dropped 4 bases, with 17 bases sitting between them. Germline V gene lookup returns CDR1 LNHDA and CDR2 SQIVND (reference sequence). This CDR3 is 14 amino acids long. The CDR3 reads CASSRGIGGETQYF. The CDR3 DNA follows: TGTGCCAGTTCTAGAGGGATCGGGGGAGAGACCCAGTACTTC.

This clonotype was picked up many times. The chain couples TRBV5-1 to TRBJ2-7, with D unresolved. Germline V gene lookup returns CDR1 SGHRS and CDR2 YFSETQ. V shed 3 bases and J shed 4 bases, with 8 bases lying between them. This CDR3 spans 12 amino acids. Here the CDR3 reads CASSWGQYEQYF. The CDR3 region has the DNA TGCGCCAGCAGCTGGGGTCAGTACGAGCAGTACTTC.

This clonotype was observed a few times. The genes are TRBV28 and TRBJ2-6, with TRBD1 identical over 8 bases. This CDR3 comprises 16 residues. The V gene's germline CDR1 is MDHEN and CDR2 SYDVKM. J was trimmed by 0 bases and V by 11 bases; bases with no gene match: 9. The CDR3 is CAVDRGLISGANVLTF. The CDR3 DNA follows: TGTGCCGTTGACAGGGGCTTAATCTCTGGGGCCAACGTCCTGACTTTC.

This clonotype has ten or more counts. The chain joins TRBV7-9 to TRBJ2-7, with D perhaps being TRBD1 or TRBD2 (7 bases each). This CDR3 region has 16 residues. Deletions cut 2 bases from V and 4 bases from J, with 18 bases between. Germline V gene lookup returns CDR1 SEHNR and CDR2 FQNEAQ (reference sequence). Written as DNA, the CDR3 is TGTGCCAGCAGCTTATGGCGGGGGACAGAAATATACGAGCAGTACTTC. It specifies CASSLWRGTEIYEQYF.

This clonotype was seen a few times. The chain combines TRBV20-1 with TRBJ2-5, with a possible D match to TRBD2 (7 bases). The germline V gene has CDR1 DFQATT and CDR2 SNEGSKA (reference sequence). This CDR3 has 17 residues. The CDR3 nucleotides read TGCTGCGCTAGAGATCGGGAGGAACAGGGCCCCCAAGAGACCCAGTACTTC. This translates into CCARDREEQGPQETQYF.

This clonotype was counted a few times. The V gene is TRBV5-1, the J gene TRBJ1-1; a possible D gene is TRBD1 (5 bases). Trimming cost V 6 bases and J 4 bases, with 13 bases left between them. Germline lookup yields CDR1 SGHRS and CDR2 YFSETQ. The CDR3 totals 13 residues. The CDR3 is CASTLAGGTEAFF. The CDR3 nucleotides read TGCGCCAGCACGCTAGCGGGGGGCACTGAAGCTTTCTTT.

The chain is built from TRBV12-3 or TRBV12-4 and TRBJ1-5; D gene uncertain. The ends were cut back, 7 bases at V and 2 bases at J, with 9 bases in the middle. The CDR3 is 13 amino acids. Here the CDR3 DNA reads TGTGCCAGCAATACCGGGGGCAATCAGCCCCAGCATTTT. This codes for CASNTGGNQPQHF.

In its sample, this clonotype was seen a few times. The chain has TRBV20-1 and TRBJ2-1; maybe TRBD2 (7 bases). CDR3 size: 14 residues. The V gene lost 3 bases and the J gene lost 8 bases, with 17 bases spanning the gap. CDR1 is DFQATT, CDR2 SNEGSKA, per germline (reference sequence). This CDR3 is CSARRTRGVYEQFF. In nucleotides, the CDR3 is TGCAGTGCTAGGAGGACTAGGGGGGTTTATGAGCAGTTCTTC.

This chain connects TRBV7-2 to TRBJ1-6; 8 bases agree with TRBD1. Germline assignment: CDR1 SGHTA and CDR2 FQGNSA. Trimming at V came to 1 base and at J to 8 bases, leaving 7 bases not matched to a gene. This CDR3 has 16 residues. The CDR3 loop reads CASSLVPGTGYSPLHF. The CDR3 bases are TGTGCCAGCAGCTTAGTTCCCGGGACAGGTTATTCACCCCTCCACTTT.